The source of this T cell receptor (beta chain) is a study of blood T cell repertoires in COVID-19. For the study at large: The study drew acute and convalescent COVID-19 samples from the United States, Italy and Spain.

CDR1 is SEHNR and CDR2 is FQNEAQ in the germline V gene (reference sequence). This CDR3 region has 13 residues. V was pared by 0 bases and J by 7 bases, with 9 bases between. This table comes from immunoSEQ multiplex PCR, and its TCRdb copy is limited to in-frame clones, with some not included. The table records more than 300,000 clones, around 86% of them present only once. Individuals drawn from 24 US areas were about 18 to 95 years old. Assignment of participants to cohorts was predicated upon participant-reported clinical history. The receptor was isolated from a man younger than 40 who had recovered from COVID-19. Sequenced material: PBMCs or T cells enriched from blood (not recorded which). This rearrangement joins TRBV7-9 to TRBJ1-2; D call uncertain. Here the CDR3 reads CASSLAVGSGYTF. CDR3 DNA sequence: TGTGCCAGCAGCTTAGCAGTGGGGAGTGGCTACACCTTC.